A selection of T cell receptor beta chains follows, all from one sample in a study of T cells in localized non-small cell lung cancer. The method was immunoSEQ multiplex PCR; TCRdb's version includes in-frame clones alone and lacks a portion of them. The sample records about 45,000 clones, around 86% being singletons. The sample in question was peripheral blood mononuclear cells, obtained before any cancer treatment. Receptors were obtained from a man aged 35 to 69 with stage III lung adenocarcinoma. Both conserved end residues are part of each CDR3. A D gene is named only where the DNA matches it firmly. Clone size appears in some rows only: once, few, many, or a class for an expanded clone.

>18|-|TRBD2|TRBV7-9|TRBJ2-3
CASSPRRSGGLSTDTQYF
TGTGCCAGCAGCCCTCGCCGGAGCGGGGGTCTTAGCACAGATACGCAGTATTTT
>18|-|TRBD2|TRBV9|TRBJ2-5
CASSARSGLAGGWETQYF
TGTGCCAGCAGCGCCAGATCCGGACTAGCGGGGGGTTGGGAGACCCAGTACTTC
>15|-|TRBD1|TRBV2|TRBJ2-2
CASSGQGAYTGELFF
TGTGCCAGTTCGGGACAGGGGGCTTACACCGGGGAGCTGTTTTTT
>21|once|-|TRBV7-6|TRBJ1-2
CASSPRNHVPSLAVYNYGYTF
TGTGCCAGCAGCCCCCGTAACCACGTCCCGTCCTTGGCAGTCTATAACTATGGCTACACCTTC
>13|-|-|TRBV30|TRBJ2-7
CAWSEGSSYEQYF
TGTGCCTGGAGTGAGGGGAGCTCCTACGAGCAGTACTTC
>15|once|TRBD1|TRBV9|TRBJ1-4
CASSGGTGINEKLFF
TGTGCCAGCAGCGGCGGGACAGGTATAAATGAAAAACTGTTTTTT
>14|once|TRBD1|TRBV6-1|TRBJ1-2
CASINRGQDYGYTF
TGTGCCAGCATTAATAGGGGGCAGGACTATGGCTACACCTTC
>13|-|-|TRBV2|TRBJ1-1
CASRTDMNTEAFF
TGTGCCAGCAGGACGGACATGAACACTGAAGCTTTCTTT
>14|-|-|TRBV11-2|TRBJ2-7
CASSLGQGPYEQYF
TGTGCCAGCAGCTTAGGGCAGGGGCCCTACGAGCAGTACTTC
>16|-|-|TRBV4-2|TRBJ2-5
CASSQESRVGGETQYF
TGTGCCAGCAGCCAAGAGTCTCGGGTGGGGGGAGAGACCCAGTACTTC
>11|-|-|TRBV19|TRBJ2-2
CASSWAGELFF
TGTGCCAGTAGTTGGGCCGGGGAGCTGTTTTTT
>14|-|TRBD1|TRBV30|TRBJ2-1
CAWTTGGMINEQFF
TGTGCCTGGACGACAGGGGGGATGATCAATGAGCAGTTCTTC
>13|-|TRBD1|TRBV7-2|TRBJ1-2
CASSLRTGEGYTF
TGTGCCAGCAGCTTACGGACAGGGGAAGGCTACACCTTC
>15|-|-|TRBV9|TRBJ2-1
CASSDRDRPYNEQFF
TGTGCCAGCAGCGACCGGGACCGCCCCTACAATGAGCAGTTCTTC
>15|-|-|TRBV6-4|TRBJ2-3
CASSDGGRHTDTQYF
TGTGCCAGCAGTGACGGAGGGCGACACACAGATACGCAGTATTTT